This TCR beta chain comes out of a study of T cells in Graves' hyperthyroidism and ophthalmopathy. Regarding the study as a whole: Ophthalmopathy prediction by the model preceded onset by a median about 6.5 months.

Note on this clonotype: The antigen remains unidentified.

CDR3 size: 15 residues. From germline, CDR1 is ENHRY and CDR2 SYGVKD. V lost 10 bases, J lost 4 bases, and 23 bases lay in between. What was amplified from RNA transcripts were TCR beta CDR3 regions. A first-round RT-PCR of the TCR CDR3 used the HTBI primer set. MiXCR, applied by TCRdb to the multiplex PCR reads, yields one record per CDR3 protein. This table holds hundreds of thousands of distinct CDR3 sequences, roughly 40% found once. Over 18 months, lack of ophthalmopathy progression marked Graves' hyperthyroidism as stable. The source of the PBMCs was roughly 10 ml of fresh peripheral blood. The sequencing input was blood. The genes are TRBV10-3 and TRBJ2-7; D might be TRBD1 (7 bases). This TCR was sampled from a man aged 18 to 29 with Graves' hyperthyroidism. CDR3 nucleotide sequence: TGTGCCAGCTGGGGGGTCTCAGGGGGGCCGTACGAGCAGTACTTC. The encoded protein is CASWGVSGGPYEQYF.